The next 2 T cell receptor beta chains were all read from a single sample in a study of cytotoxic CD8 clonotypes in ibrutinib-treated CLL. Sequencing used immunoSEQ multiplex PCR; TCRdb keeps in-frame clones, though not all of them. The sample consists of nearly 50,000 clones, around 60% of them appearing once. The sequenced sample was PBMCs, obtained after 24 months of ibrutinib treatment. All receptors derive from a human donor with chronic lymphocytic leukemia.

CDR3 in DNA: TGTGCCACCAGCCGGCGAGCGGGACAGTTTTATAATTCACCCCTCCACTTT. This sequence encodes CATSRRAGQFYNSPLHF. The chain recombines TRBV15 with TRBJ1-6; TRBD1 aligns across 7 bases. J gave up 4 bases and V 5 bases, and 11 bases lay outside the gene matches. This CDR3 is 17 amino acids long. CDR1 and CDR2 from the germline V gene are LNHNV and YYDKDF (reference sequence). Full variable domain (remainder filled in from reference TRBV15 and TRBJ1-6): DAMVIQNPRYQVTQFGKPVTLSCSQTLNHNVMYWYQQKSSQAPKLLFHYYDKDFNNEADTPDNFQSRRPNTSFCFLDIRSPGLGDTAMYLCATSRRAGQFYNSPLHFGNGTRLTVT.

In DNA, the CDR3 is TGTGCCAGTAGTATGGGACGATTAGCCGGCTACACCTTC. It is translated as CASSMGRLAGYTF. V gene TRBV19 combines with J gene TRBJ1-2; D possibly corresponds to TRBD1 (5 bases). Germline V lookup: CDR1 LNHDA, CDR2 SQIVND (reference sequence). V lost 3 bases and J 8 bases, leaving 13 bases between the germline ends. There are 13 residues in the CDR3.